What follows are 14 T cell receptor beta chains derived from one specimen sequenced in a study of T cell responses to AZD1222 COVID-19 vaccine. Assay used: immunoSEQ multiplex PCR; TCRdb lists only in-frame clones, some missing. Among around 160,000 clones, approximately 90% were seen once, and the ten largest hold around 4.9%. The sequencing used peripheral blood, collected on day 0 of AZD1222 vaccination. The receptors here all came from an adult in good health.

The V call is TRBV7-9, the J call TRBJ2-7, with 10 bases that match TRBD1. From germline, CDR1 is SEHNR and CDR2 FQNEAQ (reference sequence). This CDR3 comprises 15 residues. Unmatched junction bases numbered 7, after V lost 3 bases and J lost 5 bases. The DNA for the CDR3 is TGTGCCAGCAGCTTTCCGGACAGGGGGATCCACGAGCAGTACTTC. Translating it yields CASSFPDRGIHEQYF.

The V and J genes are TRBV14 and TRBJ1-3; D gene uncertain. V lost 4 bases to trimming and J lost 4 bases, with 17 bases between them. Germline CDR1 SGHDN, CDR2 FVKESK. This CDR3 has 16 amino acids. DNA for the CDR3: TGTGCCAGCAGCCTACTAAAAGGAACGGGAGGAAACACCATATATTTT. It specifies CASSLLKGTGGNTIYF.

V is TRBV9 and J is TRBJ2-2; D unclear. From germline, CDR1 is SGDLS and CDR2 YYNGEE. This CDR3 is 16 amino acids long. V was clipped by 5 bases and J by 0 bases, with 14 bases between them. CDR3 DNA: TGTGCCAGCAGTCCACGAGGAAGGGCGAACACCGGGGAGCTGTTTTTT. Translation: CASSPRGRANTGELFF.

The rearrangement uses TRBV7-9 and TRBJ1-2; D is undetermined. Germline V lookup: CDR1 SEHNR, CDR2 FQNEAQ (reference sequence). The CDR3 totals 15 residues. V shed 1 base and J shed 8 bases, with 17 bases lying between them. CDR3 sequence reads: CASSLVTGPGGGYTF. The DNA of the CDR3 is TGTGCCAGCAGCTTAGTTACCGGGCCCGGAGGGGGCTACACCTTC.

The rearrangement joins TRBV7-3 to TRBJ2-6; 9 nucleotides align to TRBD1. Germline CDR1 and CDR2: SGHTA and FQGTGA. J lost 4 bases, V lost 2 bases, and 3 bases had no gene match. The CDR3 spans 16 residues. The CDR3 sequence is CASSLGTGSGANVLTF. For the CDR3, the DNA is TGTGCCAGCAGCTTAGGGACAGGGTCCGGGGCCAACGTCCTGACTTTC.

The chain uses TRBV6-5 and TRBJ2-7, with D unresolved. The CDR3 runs 15 residues. The germline V gene encodes CDR1 MNHEY and CDR2 SVGAGI. The V gene lost 6 bases and the J gene lost 4 bases, with 19 bases spanning the gap. Here the CDR3 reads CASRPSPQREYEQYF. The CDR3 bases are TGTGCCAGCAGGCCCTCCCCCCAGCGAGAATACGAGCAGTACTTC.

The chain combines TRBV19 with TRBJ1-6; D may be TRBD1 (6 bases). The germline V gene encodes CDR1 LNHDA and CDR2 SQIVND (reference sequence). V shed 7 bases and J shed 9 bases, with 16 bases lying between them. The CDR3 is made up of 14 amino acids. The CDR3 loop reads CASNSGTSGSPLHF. CDR3 DNA sequence: TGTGCCAGTAATTCCGGGACATCCGGTTCACCCCTCCACTTT.

J is TRBJ2-1 and V is TRBV29-1; D gene ambiguous. Germline assignment: CDR1 SQVTM and CDR2 ANQGSEA. This CDR3 has 13 amino acids. V dropped 6 bases and J dropped 3 bases, with 12 bases sitting between them. The CDR3 loop reads CSVASTNYNEQFF. The CDR3 bases are TGCAGCGTAGCTTCGACCAACTACAATGAGCAGTTCTTC.

The J gene is TRBJ2-7, the V gene TRBV18, with TRBD2 matching 7 bases. Germline values: CDR1 KGHSH, CDR2 LQKENI. The CDR3 is made up of 17 amino acids. Trimming cost V 5 bases and J 3 bases; bases outside gene matches: 16. The CDR3 coding sequence is TGTGCCAGCTCAAGAGACCCTCTGGCTAGCGGAAACTACGAGCAGTACTTC. Protein product: CASSRDPLASGNYEQYF.

The genes are TRBV6-6 and TRBJ2-2; a possible D gene is TRBD1 (5 bases). The germline V gene has CDR1 MNHNY and CDR2 SVGAGI (reference sequence). Trimming removed 5 bases at V and 3 bases at J, with 13 bases between. The CDR3 is 15 residues long. The CDR3, as DNA: TGTGCCAGCAGTCCCCACGACAGATACACCGGGGAGCTGTTTTTT. As protein: CASSPHDRYTGELFF.

The J gene is TRBJ1-4, the V gene TRBV7-9; no clear D. Germline CDR1 is SEHNR and CDR2 is FQNEAQ (reference sequence). V gave up 2 bases and J gave up 2 bases, with 6 bases separating them. The CDR3 sequence is 14 residues long. The CDR3 sequence: CASSLTGTNEKLFF. CDR3 sequence (DNA): TGTGCCAGCAGCTTAACGGGTACTAATGAAAAACTGTTTTTT.

The chain joins TRBV28 to TRBJ1-2; 10 bases map to TRBD1. In germline, CDR1 is MDHEN, CDR2 SYDVKM. CDR3 length equals 15 residues. Losses at the gene ends were 5 bases for V and 5 bases for J; bases not matched to a gene: 8. The CDR3 sequence is CASSPTPGQGYGYTF. The CDR3 nucleotides are TGTGCCAGCAGTCCCACCCCGGGACAGGGGTATGGCTACACCTTC.

In DNA, the CDR3 is TGTGCCAGCAGCGCTACAGGGGAAATCACTGAAGCTTTCTTT. Protein product: CASSATGEITEAFF. This chain joins TRBV9 and TRBJ1-1; TRBD1 aligns across 7 bases. The CDR3 is made up of 14 amino acids. The V gene's germline CDR1 is SGDLS and CDR2 YYNGEE. The J segment lost 4 bases and the V segment lost 3 bases, leaving 6 bases of the junction unmatched.

The genes are TRBV7-9 and TRBJ2-6; D is uncertain. From germline, CDR1 is SEHNR and CDR2 FQNEAQ (reference sequence). Trimming shortened V by 3 bases and J by 3 bases, and 3 bases separated the two germline ends. The CDR3 sequence is 13 residues long. The chain's CDR3 is CASSFHGANVLTF. CDR3 DNA: TGTGCCAGCAGCTTTCATGGGGCCAACGTCCTGACTTTC. The full variable domain, completed using reference TRBV7-9 and TRBJ2-6, is DTGVSQNPRHKITKRGQNVTFRCDPISEHNRLYWYRQTLGQGPEFLTYFQNEAQLEKSRLLSDRFSAERPKGSFSTLEIQRTEQGDSAMYLCASSFHGANVLTFGAGSRLTVL.